These 17 T cell receptor beta chains originate from one sample sequenced in a study of T cell repertoires in cytomegalovirus infection. TCRdb reprocessed the reads with MiXCR, giving one entry per CDR3 protein. The data contain 150,000 to 160,000 distinct CDR3 sequences, roughly a quarter of them seen just once; the ten biggest clones take up 9.5% to 12%. Sequenced: PBMCs. These receptors all stem from a human donor in good health (CMV status not recorded). Some clones in this sample may be carry-over from other donors' samples.

The chain couples TRBV7-6 to TRBJ2-5; D unresolved. The CDR3 extends over 11 amino acids. Deletions cut 6 bases from V and 4 bases from J, with 6 bases between. In germline, CDR1 is SGHVS, CDR2 FNYEAQ. In DNA, the CDR3 is TGTGCCAGCAGTTCGTTAGAGACCCAGTACTTC. Encoded protein: CASSSLETQYF.

This chain links TRBV20-1 with TRBJ1-4, with 10 bases that match TRBD1. CDR3 length: 13 amino acids. The V segment lost 6 bases and the J segment 8 bases; nucleotides outside the gene matches: 6. Germline V gene lookup returns CDR1 DFQATT and CDR2 SNEGSKA (reference sequence). The CDR3 region has the DNA TGCAGTGCCAGACAGGGGGCGGCGGAAAAACTGTTTTTT. Amino acids: CSARQGAAEKLFF.

The rearrangement uses TRBV7-9 and TRBJ1-1; no definite D call. Deletions cut 5 bases from V and 0 bases from J, with 10 bases between. CDR1 and CDR2 (germline): SEHNR, FQNEAQ (reference sequence). This CDR3 spans 14 amino acids. The CDR3 DNA sequence: TGTGCCAGCAGCATTTCGACGGTGAACACTGAAGCTTTCTTT. Protein sequence: CASSISTVNTEAFF.

This clonotype has more than one count but fewer than ten. The chain employs TRBV7-6 and TRBJ2-2; D unresolved. V gave up 3 bases and J gave up 2 bases, with 7 bases separating them. Germline V gene lookup returns CDR1 SGHVS and CDR2 FNYEAQ. The CDR3 extends over 14 amino acids. In DNA form, the CDR3 reads TGTGCCAGCAGCTTTGGGATTAACACCGGGGAGCTGTTTTTT. It specifies CASSFGINTGELFF.

The sample holds a few counts of this clonotype. The chain recombines TRBV5-6 with TRBJ1-6; TRBD1 might be the D (5 bases). This CDR3 has 15 amino acids. The germline CDR1 and CDR2 sequences are SGHDT and YYEEEE. Trimming left V 3 bases short and J 14 bases short, with 21 bases between. The CDR3 protein is CASSSSGLLGLALHF. CDR3 DNA sequence: TGTGCCAGCAGCTCATCGGGACTCTTGGGGTTAGCCCTCCACTTT. The complete variable domain, with remaining parts taken from reference TRBV5-6 and TRBJ1-6, reads DAGVTQSPTHLIKTRGQQVTLRCSPKSGHDTVSWYQQALGQGPQFIFQYYEEEERQRGNFPDRFSGHQFPNYSSELNVNALLLGDSALYLCASSSSGLLGLALHFGNGTRLTVT.

This chain connects TRBV9 to TRBJ2-3; no clear D. The length of the CDR3 is 11 residues. Trimming took 2 bases from V and 6 from J, leaving 4 bases between them. Germline V gives CDR1 SGDLS, CDR2 YYNGEE. The CDR3 nucleotides read TGTGCCAGCAGCGTTCAGGATACGCAGTATTTT. Protein: CASSVQDTQYF. The full variable domain, in which reference TRBV9 and TRBJ2-3 provide the parts outside the CDR3, is DSGVTQTPKHLITATGQRVTLRCSPRSGDLSVYWYQQSLDQGLQFLIQYYNGEERAKGNILERFSAQQFPDLHSELNLSSLELGDSALYFCASSVQDTQYFGPGTRLTVL.

This chain joins TRBV7-3 and TRBJ2-3; possibly TRBD2 for D (6 bases). Looked up from germline, CDR1 is SGHTA and CDR2 is FQGTGA. The CDR3 runs 16 residues. The V and J ends lost 1 base and 1 base respectively, with 12 bases between them. The CDR3 spells CASSLSTSSRTDTQYF. CDR3 sequence (DNA): TGTGCCAGCAGCTTAAGCACTAGCTCGCGCACAGATACGCAGTATTTT.

V gene TRBV28 combines with J gene TRBJ2-5; TRBD2 matches 10 bases. This CDR3 region has 20 residues. V shed 1 base, J shed 5 bases, and the junction held 19 bases outside the gene matches. Germline CDR1 is MDHEN and CDR2 is SYDVKM. In nucleotides, the CDR3 is TGTGCCAGCAGTTTATATTCCCTGGCTGACGGCGCGACTAGCGGGGAGACCCAGTACTTC. Translating it yields CASSLYSLADGATSGETQYF.

The J gene is TRBJ2-1, the V gene TRBV6-6, with a possible D match to TRBD2 (5 bases). Germline CDR1 reads MNHNY; CDR2 reads SVGAGI (reference sequence). The CDR3 totals 15 residues. V shed 0 bases and J shed 3 bases, with 9 bases lying between them. For the CDR3, the DNA is TGTGCCAGCAGTTACTCGGGAAGCGGCTACAATGAGCAGTTCTTC. Encoded protein: CASSYSGSGYNEQFF.

This clonotype was seen at least ten times. This chain uses TRBV12-3 or TRBV12-4 with TRBJ1-2; TRBD1 matches at 8 bases. J gave up 7 bases and V 6 bases, and 7 bases lay outside the gene matches. The CDR3 loop spans 13 amino acids. This CDR3 reads CASRPDRGGGYTF. The CDR3, as DNA: TGTGCCAGCAGACCTGACAGGGGTGGTGGCTACACCTTC.

V gene TRBV20-1 combines with J gene TRBJ2-7; TRBD1 matches 9 bases. The germline V gene encodes CDR1 DFQATT and CDR2 SNEGSKA (reference sequence). The CDR3 contains 13 residues. The V segment lost 5 bases and the J segment 2 bases; nucleotides outside the gene matches: 4. CDR3 in amino acids: CSAEGDRAYEQYF. Written as DNA, the CDR3 is TGCAGTGCTGAGGGGGACAGGGCCTACGAGCAGTACTTC.

This clonotype was observed many times. The chain links TRBV7-9 to TRBJ2-1; weak D call: TRBD1 (6 bases). This CDR3 is 15 amino acids long. V lost 5 bases to trimming and J lost 2 bases, with 13 bases between them. Germline lookup yields CDR1 SEHNR and CDR2 FQNEAQ (reference sequence). The CDR3 sequence: CASSEQGSTYNEQFF. The DNA for the CDR3 is TGTGCCAGCAGCGAACAGGGAAGTACCTACAATGAGCAGTTCTTC.

This rearrangement joins TRBV30 to TRBJ1-2; weak D call: TRBD1 (6 bases). The CDR3 totals 12 residues. Germline values: CDR1 GTSNPN, CDR2 SVGIG (reference sequence). Trimming took off 3 bases at V and 2 bases at J, with 7 bases between the two ends. CDR3 nucleotides: TGTGCCTGGAGAGGGGGGAACTATGGCTACACCTTC. It translates to CAWRGGNYGYTF.

The table lists this clonotype with many counts. Relative to the germline gene, one junction end is altered; a read error may explain this. For the CDR3, the DNA is TGTGCTAGCAGCTCAAGACCTAGCGGGAACGATGAGCAGTTCTTC. This gives the protein CASSSRPSGNDEQFF. The gene calls are TRBV7-7 and TRBJ2-1; 9 nucleotides agree with TRBD2. CDR1 SSHAT and CDR2 FNYEAQ come from the germline V gene (reference sequence). The CDR3 is 15 residues long.

This clonotype was seen many times. The chain combines TRBV7-8 with TRBJ2-2; perhaps TRBD2 as D (6 bases). The CDR3 spans 14 residues. Trimming took 6 bases from V and 7 from J, leaving 15 bases between them. Germline values: CDR1 SGHVS, CDR2 FQNEAQ. The CDR3 DNA follows: TGTGCCAGCAGTACCCGGGAGTACGGCGGGGAGCTGTTTTTT. This codes for CASSTREYGGELFF. Together with reference TRBV7-8 and TRBJ2-2, the CDR3 gives the full variable domain: GAGVSQSPRYKVAKRGQDVALRCDPISGHVSLFWYQQALGQGPEFLTYFQNEAQLDKSGLPSDRFFAERPEGSVSTLKIQRTQQEDSAVYLCASSTREYGGELFFGEGSRLTVL.

CDR3 residues: CASSLEASGGTTDTQYF. The CDR3 bases are TGTGCCAGCAGCTTGGAGGCTAGCGGGGGAACCACAGATACGCAGTATTTT. This rearrangement joins TRBV5-4 to TRBJ2-3, with 10 bases lining up with TRBD2. This CDR3 spans 17 amino acids. The J segment lost 2 bases and the V segment lost 0 bases, leaving 6 bases of the junction unmatched. Germline CDR1 is SGHNT and CDR2 is YYREEE (reference sequence).

This clonotype has a count of ten or more. The V call is TRBV12-3 or TRBV12-4, the J call TRBJ2-5, with 8 bases matching TRBD1. This CDR3 is built from 16 residues. J gave up 3 bases and V 3 bases, and 9 bases lay outside the gene matches. CDR3 sequence: CASSFPFMTGEETQYF. The DNA of the CDR3 is TGTGCCAGCAGTTTCCCTTTCATGACAGGGGAAGAGACCCAGTACTTC.